These T cell receptor beta chains were read from a single sample in a study of blood T cells in healthy people across ages. TCRdb analysed the 5' RACE reads with MiXCR anew, one entry per CDR3 protein. The sample has around 520,000 distinct CDR3 sequences, 25% to 35% seen once. These same records also appear under a second study, on T cells of mothers and their children.

Sequencing used blood. These receptor sequences come from a boy aged 2 to 10 in good health. Each CDR3 is given with its conserved first and last residue. The size entry is marked missing in some rows and otherwise reads once, few, many or a size class.

TRBV4-1	15	few	TRBJ2-5	CASSQPGQGLKTQYF
TRBV7-9	13	few	TRBJ2-1	CASRAGTPNEQFF
TRBV12-3/TRBV12-4	16	few	TRBJ2-1	CASSVPLAWSNNEQFF
TRBV2	15	NA	TRBJ1-5	CASSERGHPGQPQHF
TRBV7-9	16	NA	TRBJ2-3	CASSLAWRLSTDTQYF
TRBV6-6	11	NA	TRBJ2-5	CASSYFETQYF
TRBV7-9	13	few	TRBJ1-6	CASTRSGDSPLHF
TRBV7-2	12	many	TRBJ1-5	CASSESNQPQHF
TRBV27	16	NA	TRBJ2-5	CASSDPGLAGSETQYF
TRBV5-1	15	NA	TRBJ2-5	CASSLVRTVQETQYF
TRBV5-1	15	many	TRBJ2-6	CASSLQGAGANVLTF
TRBV20-1	13	few	TRBJ2-7	CSATIPLASEQYF
TRBV29-1	10	few	TRBJ2-5	CSVWTETQYF
TRBV14	18	NA	TRBJ2-6	CASSQDLVGFSGANVLTF
TRBV10-3	17	NA	TRBJ2-2	CATGFPPGQGGTGALFF
TRBV11-2	15	NA	TRBJ1-1	CASSLQGGPNTEAFF
TRBV9	15	few	TRBJ2-3	CASSVGARVLDTQYF
TRBV24-1	16	NA	NA	CATSGPGTGLRNEQFF
TRBV5-1	16	NA	TRBJ1-1	CASTSLDRGMNTEAFF
TRBV5-1	16	few	TRBJ2-5	CASSFRTSGPQETQYF
TRBV29-1	13	NA	TRBJ1-3	CSVLGTAGNTIYF
TRBV14	13	NA	TRBJ2-1	CASGTAIYNEQFF
TRBV5-5	15	many	TRBJ2-1	CASSFPKSSYNEQFF
TRBV20-1	13	NA	TRBJ1-2	CSAIPPGEYGYTF
TRBV5-1	13	NA	TRBJ1-1	CASSIVVFTEAFF
TRBV18	16	few	TRBJ2-2	CASSARVGVNTGELFF
TRBV5-1	15	NA	TRBJ1-1	CASSKHWTVNTEAFF